This T cell receptor beta chain stems from a study of cytomegalovirus exposure and HLA in healthy donors. The germline V gene has CDR1 SGHTA and CDR2 FQGNSA. Trimming at V came to 3 bases and at J to 12 bases, leaving 16 bases not matched to a gene. The CDR3 runs 15 residues. The PCR had 60 Vbeta and 13 Jbeta primers. Only in-frame clones appear in the TCRdb table, and some are missing; sequencing was by immunoSEQ multiplex PCR. This table holds about 200,000 clones, about four fifths found once. The source material was PBMCs. The sequence was obtained from a boy aged 2 to 10 in good health and CMV-seronegative. This chain uses TRBV7-2 with TRBJ2-7; 8 nucleotides line up with TRBD2. DNA for the CDR3: TGTGCCAGCAGCTTTCTCTCGGGGGGGCCCGGGCGGTGGTACTTC. Protein sequence: CASSFLSGGPGRWYF.